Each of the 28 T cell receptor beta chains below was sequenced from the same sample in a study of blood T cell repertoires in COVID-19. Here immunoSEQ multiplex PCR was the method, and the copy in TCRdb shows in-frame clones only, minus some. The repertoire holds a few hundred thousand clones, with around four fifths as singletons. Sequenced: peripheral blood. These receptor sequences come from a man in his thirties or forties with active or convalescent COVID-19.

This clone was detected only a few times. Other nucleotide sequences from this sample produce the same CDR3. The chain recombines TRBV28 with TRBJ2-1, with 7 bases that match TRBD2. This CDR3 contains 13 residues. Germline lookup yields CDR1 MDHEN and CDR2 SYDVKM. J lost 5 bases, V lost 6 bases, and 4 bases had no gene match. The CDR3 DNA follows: TGTGCCAGCAGACCCAGCGGGGACAATGAGCAGTTCTTC. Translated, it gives CASRPSGDNEQFF.

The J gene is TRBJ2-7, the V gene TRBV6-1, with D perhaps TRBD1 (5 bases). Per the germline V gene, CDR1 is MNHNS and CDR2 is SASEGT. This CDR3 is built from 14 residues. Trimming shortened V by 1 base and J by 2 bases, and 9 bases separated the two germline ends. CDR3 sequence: CASSEDRPPYEQYF. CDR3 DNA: TGTGCCAGCAGTGAAGACAGGCCCCCCTACGAGCAGTACTTC.

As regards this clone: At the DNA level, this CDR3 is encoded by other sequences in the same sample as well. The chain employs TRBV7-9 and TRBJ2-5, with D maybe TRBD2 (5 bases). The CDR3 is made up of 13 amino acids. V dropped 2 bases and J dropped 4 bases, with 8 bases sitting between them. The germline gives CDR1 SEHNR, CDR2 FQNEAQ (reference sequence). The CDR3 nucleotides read TGTGCCAGCAGCTTACGAGGGCCAGAGACCCAGTACTTC. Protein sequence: CASSLRGPETQYF.

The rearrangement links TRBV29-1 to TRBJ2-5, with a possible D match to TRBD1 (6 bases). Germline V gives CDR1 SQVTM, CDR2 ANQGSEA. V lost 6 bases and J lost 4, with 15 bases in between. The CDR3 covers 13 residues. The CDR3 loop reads CSVAVRGRETQYF. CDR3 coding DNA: TGCAGCGTCGCCGTCAGGGGTAGAGAGACCCAGTACTTC.

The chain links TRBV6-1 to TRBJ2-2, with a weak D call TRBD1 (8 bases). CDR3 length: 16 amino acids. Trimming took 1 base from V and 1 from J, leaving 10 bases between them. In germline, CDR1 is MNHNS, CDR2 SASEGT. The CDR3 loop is CASSEDRGGNTGELFF. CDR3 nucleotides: TGTGCCAGCAGTGAAGACAGGGGGGGGAACACCGGGGAGCTGTTTTTT.

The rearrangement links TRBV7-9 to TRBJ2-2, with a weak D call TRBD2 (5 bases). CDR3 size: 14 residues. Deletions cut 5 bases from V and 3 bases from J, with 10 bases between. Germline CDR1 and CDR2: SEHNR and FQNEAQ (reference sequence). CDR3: CASSLLGDTGELFF. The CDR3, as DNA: TGTGCCAGCAGCCTCCTCGGGGACACCGGGGAGCTGTTTTTT.

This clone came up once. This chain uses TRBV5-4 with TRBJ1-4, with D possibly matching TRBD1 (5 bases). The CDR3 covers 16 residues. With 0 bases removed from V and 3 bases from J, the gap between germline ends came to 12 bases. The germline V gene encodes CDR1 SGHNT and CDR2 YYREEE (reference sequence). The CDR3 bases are TGTGCCAGCAGCTTGGCCGGGTCAGGGTCTAATGAAAAACTGTTTTTT. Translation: CASSLAGSGSNEKLFF.

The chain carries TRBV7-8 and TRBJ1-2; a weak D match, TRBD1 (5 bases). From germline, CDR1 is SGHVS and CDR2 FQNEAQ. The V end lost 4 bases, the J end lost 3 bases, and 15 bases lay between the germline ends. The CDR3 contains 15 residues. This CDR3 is CASSSEQAGDYGYTF. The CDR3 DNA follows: TGTGCCAGCAGCTCCGAACAGGCGGGGGACTATGGCTACACCTTC.

CDR3: CASSLTGPGTGELFF. CDR3 DNA sequence: TGCGCCAGCAGCTTAACAGGGCCCGGGACCGGGGAGCTGTTTTTT. The chain carries TRBV5-1 and TRBJ2-2, with TRBD1 as a possible D gene (6 bases). The germline V gene has CDR1 SGHRS and CDR2 YFSETQ. Trimming took 2 bases from V and 5 from J, leaving 13 bases between them. The CDR3 sequence is 15 residues long.

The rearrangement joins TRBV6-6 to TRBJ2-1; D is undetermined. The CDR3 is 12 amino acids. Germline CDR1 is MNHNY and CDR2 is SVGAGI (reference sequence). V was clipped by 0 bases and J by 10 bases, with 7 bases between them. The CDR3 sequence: CASSYSLVEQFF. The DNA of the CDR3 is TGTGCCAGCAGTTACTCCCTCGTAGAGCAGTTCTTC.

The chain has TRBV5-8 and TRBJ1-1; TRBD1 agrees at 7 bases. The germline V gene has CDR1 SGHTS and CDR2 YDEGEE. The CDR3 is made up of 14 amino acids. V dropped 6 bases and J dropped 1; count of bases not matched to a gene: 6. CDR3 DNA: TGTGCCAGCATCTCGACAGGGCGGAACACTGAAGCTTTCTTT. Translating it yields CASISTGRNTEAFF.

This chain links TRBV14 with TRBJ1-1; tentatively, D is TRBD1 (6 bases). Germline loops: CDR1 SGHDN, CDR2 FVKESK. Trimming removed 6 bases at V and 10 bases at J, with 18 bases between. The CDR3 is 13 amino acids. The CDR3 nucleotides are TGTGCCAGCAGTCTCCCGGGGGGGCGGCGAGCTTTCTTT. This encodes CASSLPGGRRAFF.

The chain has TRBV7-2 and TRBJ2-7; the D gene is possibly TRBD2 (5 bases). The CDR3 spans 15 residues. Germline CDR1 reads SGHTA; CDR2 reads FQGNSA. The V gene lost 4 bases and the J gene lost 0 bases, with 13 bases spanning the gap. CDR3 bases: TGTGCCAGCAGCTCCCAGAGCGGAGGCTCCTACGAGCAGTACTTC. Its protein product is CASSSQSGGSYEQYF.

CDR3: CASSLQDNEQFF. DNA for the CDR3: TGTGCCAGCAGCTTACAGGACAATGAGCAGTTCTTC. The chain joins TRBV9 to TRBJ2-1; tentatively, D is TRBD1 (5 bases). V shed 4 bases and J shed 5 bases, with 7 bases lying between them. CDR1 is SGDLS, CDR2 YYNGEE, per germline. This CDR3 is 12 amino acids long.

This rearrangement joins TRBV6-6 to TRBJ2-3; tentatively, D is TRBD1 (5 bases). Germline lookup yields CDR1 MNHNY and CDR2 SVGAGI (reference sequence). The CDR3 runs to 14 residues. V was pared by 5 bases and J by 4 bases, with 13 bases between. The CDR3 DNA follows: TGTGCCAGCAGTCGTTCTGACAGCGCAGATACGCAGTATTTT. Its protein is CASSRSDSADTQYF.

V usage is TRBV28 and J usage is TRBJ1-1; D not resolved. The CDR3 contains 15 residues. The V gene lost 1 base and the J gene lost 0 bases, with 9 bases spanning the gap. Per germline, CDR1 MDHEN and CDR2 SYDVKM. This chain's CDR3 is CASSLYPEMNTEAFF. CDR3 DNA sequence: TGTGCCAGCAGTTTATACCCAGAAATGAACACTGAAGCTTTCTTT.

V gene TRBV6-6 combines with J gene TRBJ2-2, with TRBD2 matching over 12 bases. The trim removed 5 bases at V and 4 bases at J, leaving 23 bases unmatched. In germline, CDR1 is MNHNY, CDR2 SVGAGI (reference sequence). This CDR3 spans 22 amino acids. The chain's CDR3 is CASSPGAASGGAFGRRTGELFF. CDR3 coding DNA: TGTGCCAGCAGTCCGGGGGCCGCTAGCGGGGGGGCCTTCGGCCGCCGCACCGGGGAGCTGTTTTTT.

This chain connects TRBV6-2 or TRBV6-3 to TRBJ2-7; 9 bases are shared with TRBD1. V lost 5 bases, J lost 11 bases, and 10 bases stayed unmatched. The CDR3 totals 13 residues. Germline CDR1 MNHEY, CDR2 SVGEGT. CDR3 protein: CASSLTGGTNKYF. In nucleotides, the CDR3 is TGTGCCAGCAGTCTGACAGGGGGGACAAATAAGTACTTC.

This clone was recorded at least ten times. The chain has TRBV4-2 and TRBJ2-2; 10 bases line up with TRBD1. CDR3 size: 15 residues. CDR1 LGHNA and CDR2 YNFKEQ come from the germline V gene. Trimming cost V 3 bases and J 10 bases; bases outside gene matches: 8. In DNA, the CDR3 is TGTGCCAGCAGCCACATCGGACAGGGGGGGGAGGAGCTGTTTTTT. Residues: CASSHIGQGGEELFF.

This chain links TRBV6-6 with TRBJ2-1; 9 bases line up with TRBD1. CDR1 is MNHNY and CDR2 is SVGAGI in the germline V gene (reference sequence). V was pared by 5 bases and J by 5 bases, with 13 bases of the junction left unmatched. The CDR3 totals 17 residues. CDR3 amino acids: CASSLGGPGQGHNEQFF. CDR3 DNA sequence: TGTGCCAGCAGTCTAGGGGGGCCGGGACAGGGACACAATGAGCAGTTCTTC.

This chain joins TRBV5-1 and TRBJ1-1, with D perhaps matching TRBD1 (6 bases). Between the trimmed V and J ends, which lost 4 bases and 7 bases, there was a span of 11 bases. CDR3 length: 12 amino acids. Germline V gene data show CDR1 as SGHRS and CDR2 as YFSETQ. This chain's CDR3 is CASSPGAYEAFF. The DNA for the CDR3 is TGCGCCAGCAGCCCAGGGGCGTATGAAGCTTTCTTT.

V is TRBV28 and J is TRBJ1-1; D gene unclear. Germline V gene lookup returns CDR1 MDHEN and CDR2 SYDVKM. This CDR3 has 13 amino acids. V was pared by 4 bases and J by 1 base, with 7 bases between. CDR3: CASSSLQNTEAFF. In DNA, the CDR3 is TGTGCCAGCAGTTCGTTACAGAACACTGAAGCTTTCTTT.

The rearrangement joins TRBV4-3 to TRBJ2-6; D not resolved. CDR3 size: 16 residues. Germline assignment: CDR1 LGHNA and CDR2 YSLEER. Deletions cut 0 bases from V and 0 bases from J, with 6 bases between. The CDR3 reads CASSQDRSSGANVLTF. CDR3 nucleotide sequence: TGCGCCAGCAGCCAAGATCGGAGCTCTGGGGCCAACGTCCTGACTTTC.

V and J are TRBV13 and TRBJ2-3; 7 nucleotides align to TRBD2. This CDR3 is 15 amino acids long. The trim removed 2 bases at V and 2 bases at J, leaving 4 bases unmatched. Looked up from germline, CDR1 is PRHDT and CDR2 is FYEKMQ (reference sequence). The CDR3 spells CASSLRAGNTDTQYF. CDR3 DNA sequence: TGTGCCAGCAGCTTAAGAGCGGGAAACACAGATACGCAGTATTTT. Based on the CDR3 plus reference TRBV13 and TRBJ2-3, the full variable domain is AAGVIQSPRHLIKEKRETATLKCYPIPRHDTVYWYQQGPGQDPQFLISFYEKMQSDKGSIPDRFSAQQFSDYHSELNMSSLELGDSALYFCASSLRAGNTDTQYFGPGTRLTVL.

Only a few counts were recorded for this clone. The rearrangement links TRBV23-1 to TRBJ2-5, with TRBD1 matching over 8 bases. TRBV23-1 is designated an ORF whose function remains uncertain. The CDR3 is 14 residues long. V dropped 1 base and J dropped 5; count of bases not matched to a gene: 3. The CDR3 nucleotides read TGCGCCAGCAGTCAATACAGGACAGGGGAGACCCAGTACTTC. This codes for CASSQYRTGETQYF.

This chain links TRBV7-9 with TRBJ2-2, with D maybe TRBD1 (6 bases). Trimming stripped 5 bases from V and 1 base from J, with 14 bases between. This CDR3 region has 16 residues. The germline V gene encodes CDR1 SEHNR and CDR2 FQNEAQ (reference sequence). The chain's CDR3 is CASSHRTGQNTGELFF. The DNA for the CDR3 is TGTGCCAGCAGCCACAGGACGGGACAGAACACCGGGGAGCTGTTTTTT.

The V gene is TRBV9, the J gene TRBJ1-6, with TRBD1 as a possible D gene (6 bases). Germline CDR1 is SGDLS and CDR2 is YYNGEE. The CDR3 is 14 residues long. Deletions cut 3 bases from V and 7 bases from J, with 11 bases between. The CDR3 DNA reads TGTGCCAGCAGCGCGGCAGGGGTAAATTCACCCCTCCACTTT. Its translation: CASSAAGVNSPLHF.

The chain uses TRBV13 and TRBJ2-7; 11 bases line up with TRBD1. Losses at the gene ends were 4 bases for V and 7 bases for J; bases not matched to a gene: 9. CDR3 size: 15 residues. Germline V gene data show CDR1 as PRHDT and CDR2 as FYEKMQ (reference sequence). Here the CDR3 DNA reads TGTGCCAGCAGCTCCGGGACAGGGGGATCGAGGGAGCAGTACTTC. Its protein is CASSSGTGGSREQYF.